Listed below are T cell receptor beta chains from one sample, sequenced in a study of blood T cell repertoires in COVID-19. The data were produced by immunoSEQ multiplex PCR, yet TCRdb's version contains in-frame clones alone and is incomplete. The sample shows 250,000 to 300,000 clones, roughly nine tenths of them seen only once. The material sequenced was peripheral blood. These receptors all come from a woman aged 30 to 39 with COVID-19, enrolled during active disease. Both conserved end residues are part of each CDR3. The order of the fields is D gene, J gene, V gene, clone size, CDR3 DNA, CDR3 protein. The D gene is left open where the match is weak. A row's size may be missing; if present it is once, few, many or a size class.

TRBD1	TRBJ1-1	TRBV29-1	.	TGCAGCGTTGCAAGGGGGCACACTGAAGCTTTCTTT	CSVARGHTEAFF
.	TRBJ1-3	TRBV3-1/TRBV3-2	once	TGTGCCAGCAGCCAAGATCGGGAAGGGTTTGGAAACACCATATATTTT	CASSQDREGFGNTIYF
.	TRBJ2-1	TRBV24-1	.	TGTGCCACCAGTGATTTTGCGGCTAGCAATGAGCAGTTCTTC	CATSDFAASNEQFF
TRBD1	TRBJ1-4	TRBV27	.	TGTGCCAGCAGTTTCGGGACAGGGGGTGAAAAACTGTTTTTT	CASSFGTGGEKLFF
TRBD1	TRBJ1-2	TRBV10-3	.	TGTGCCATGCGGGACAGCGCGTCGGGTAACTATGGCTACACCTTC	CAMRDSASGNYGYTF
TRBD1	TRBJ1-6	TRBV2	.	TGTGCCAGCATCCTGGACAGGGATCGCACAGGACTCCACTTT	CASILDRDRTGLHF
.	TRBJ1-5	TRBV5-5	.	TGTGCCAGCAGCTTGGCCGCGGCAGGGTGGGGCAATCAGCCCCAGCATTTT	CASSLAAAGWGNQPQHF
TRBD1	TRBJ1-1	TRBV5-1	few	TGCGCCAGCAGCTACGGACAGGGGAGGGAAGCTTTCTTT	CASSYGQGREAFF
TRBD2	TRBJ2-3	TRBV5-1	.	TGCGCCAGCAGCCCGCGCGGGGGGGTCACAGATACGCAGTATTTT	CASSPRGGVTDTQYF
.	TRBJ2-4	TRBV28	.	TGTGCCAGCAGTTTAAGTCTCCGAGCGGACATTCAGTACTTC	CASSLSLRADIQYF
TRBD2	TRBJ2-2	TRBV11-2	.	TGTGCCAGCAGCTCCGGGGGGGCCTGGACCGGGGAGCTGTTTTTT	CASSSGGAWTGELFF
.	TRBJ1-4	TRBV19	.	TGTGCCAGTAGAGGCGGTCGGAAACTGTTTTTT	CASRGGRKLFF
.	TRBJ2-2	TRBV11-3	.	TGTGCCAGCAGCTCGGCTCTGGGCGTGAATACCGGGGAGCTGTTTTTT	CASSSALGVNTGELFF
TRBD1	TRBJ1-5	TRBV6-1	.	TGTGCCAGCAGTGAAGCGGGACAGGGGCTGCCGCACCAGTATAGCAATCAGCCCCAGCATTTT	CASSEAGQGLPHQYSNQPQHF
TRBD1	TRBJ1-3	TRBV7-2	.	TGTGCCAGCAGCAATCCGGGACAGGGGGGAAACACCATATATTTT	CASSNPGQGGNTIYF
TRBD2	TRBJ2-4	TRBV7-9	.	TGTGCCAGCAGCTTGGGGACTAGCGGAACCAAAAACATTCAGTACTTC	CASSLGTSGTKNIQYF
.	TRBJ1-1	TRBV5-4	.	TGTGCCAGCAGCTTGCCTCAGGTGAACACTGAAGCTTTCTTT	CASSLPQVNTEAFF
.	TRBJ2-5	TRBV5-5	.	TGTGCCAGCAGCTTAATTCCAGAACAAGAGACCCAGTACTTC	CASSLIPEQETQYF
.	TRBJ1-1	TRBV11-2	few	TGTGCCAGCAGCCAGGGGCGGTCGAACACTGAAGCTTTCTTT	CASSQGRSNTEAFF
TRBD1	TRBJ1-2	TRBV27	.	TGTGCCAGCAGTTCGGGGGACAGTCCGTGGGGCTACACCTTC	CASSSGDSPWGYTF
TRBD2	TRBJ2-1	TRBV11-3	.	TGTGCCAGCAGCTCCAGCGGGGGGCCCTACAATGAGCAGTTCTTC	CASSSSGGPYNEQFF
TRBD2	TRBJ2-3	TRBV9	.	TGTGCCAGCAGCCCTCGTCCTAGCGGGTGGGCCCAGGATACGCAGTATTTT	CASSPRPSGWAQDTQYF